This TCR beta chain was captured in a study of cytomegalovirus exposure and HLA in healthy donors. Study overall: Prior work identified around 110 million unique TCR beta sequences in some 200 million T cells. Points from the study as a whole: The authors later found HLA-associated TCR beta chains more clonally expanded than equally common others. Near-uniform donor sequencing depth was presumed by presence/absence analyses.

A multiplex PCR was run with 60 Vbeta primers and 13 Jbeta primers. Profiling relied on immunoSEQ multiplex PCR, and the TCRdb table lists in-frame clones only, not all of them. Seen here are roughly 120,000 clones, about 8.5% observed once, and the top ten hold under 5.5%. Comment on this clone: The antigen remains undetermined.

The J segment lost 0 bases and the V segment lost 4 bases, leaving 5 bases of the junction unmatched. CDR1 and CDR2 from the germline V gene are SGHTA and FQGNSA. This CDR3 region has 15 residues. The sequenced material came from PBMCs. The receptor's source is a man in his forties in good health and CMV-seronegative. The chain is built from TRBV7-2 and TRBJ1-1; 7 bases fit TRBD1. Here the CDR3 DNA reads TGTGCCAGCAGCTATCGACAGGGCATGAACACTGAAGCTTTCTTT. Its protein product is CASSYRQGMNTEAFF.